The 5 T cell receptor beta chains presented below share a single source sample, sequenced in a study of cytomegalovirus exposure and HLA in healthy donors. Profiling relied on immunoSEQ multiplex PCR, and the TCRdb table lists in-frame clones only, not all of them. This sample yields about 180,000 clones, of which 85% are seen a single time; about 15% belongs to the top ten. The sample comprised PBMCs. These receptors were obtained from a man between 18 and 35 years old in good health and CMV-seropositive.

This clone showed up just once. This chain uses TRBV2 with TRBJ1-2, with D possibly matching TRBD1 (6 bases). The V gene lost 2 bases and the J gene lost 6 bases, with 10 bases spanning the gap. Germline loops: CDR1 SNHLY, CDR2 FYNNEI. The length of the CDR3 is 13 residues. CDR3 sequence: CASSENRVHGYTF. CDR3 bases: TGTGCCAGCAGTGAAAACAGGGTGCATGGCTACACCTTC.

The chain has TRBV6-1 and TRBJ2-2, with D possibly being TRBD1 (6 bases). CDR1 is MNHNS, CDR2 SASEGT, per germline. The CDR3 loop spans 15 amino acids. V lost 4 bases and J 7 bases, leaving 16 bases between the germline ends. The DNA of the CDR3 is TGTGCCAGCAGTGCTAACAGGGATTATCACGGGGAGCTGTTTTTT. Translating gives CASSANRDYHGELFF.

The J gene is TRBJ1-5, the V gene TRBV11-2, with 10 bases identical to TRBD1. CDR1 is SGHAT and CDR2 is FQNNGV in the germline V gene. The CDR3 sequence is 15 residues long. J was trimmed by 3 bases and V by 3 bases; bases with no gene match: 2. In nucleotides, the CDR3 is TGTGCCAGCAGCTTCGACAGGGGGCCCAATCAGCCCCAGCATTTT. Translation: CASSFDRGPNQPQHF. Full variable domain (outside the CDR3, taken from reference TRBV11-2 and TRBJ1-5): EAGVAQSPRYKIIEKRQSVAFWCNPISGHATLYWYQQILGQGPKLLIQFQNNGVVDDSQLPKDRFSAERLKGVDSTLKIQPAKLEDSAVYLCASSFDRGPNQPQHFGDGTRLSIL.

The J gene is TRBJ1-2, the V gene TRBV5-8; 7 positions match TRBD1. Germline-derived CDR1 and CDR2 are SGHTS and YDEGEE. CDR3 length equals 16 residues. Germline trimming cut 3 bases from V and 13 bases from J; bases unmatched to any gene: 21. The DNA of the CDR3 is TGTGCCAGCAGCTCCATACACGGGACAGTCTTCTATCGGGGCACCTTC. It translates to CASSSIHGTVFYRGTF.

The rearrangement links TRBV4-1 to TRBJ2-1; tentative D call: TRBD2 (6 bases). CDR3 size: 18 residues. The V gene lost 1 base and the J gene lost 0 bases, with 16 bases spanning the gap. Per germline, CDR1 MGHRA and CDR2 YSYEKL. The CDR3 is CASSQVFAAGTSYNEQFF. The CDR3, as DNA: TGCGCCAGCAGCCAAGTTTTCGCCGCGGGAACCTCCTACAATGAGCAGTTCTTC.